The entry that follows covers one T cell receptor beta chain sequence. Its antigen is not known. This sample stems from a study of identical twins. Deletions cut 3 bases from V and 11 bases from J, with 13 bases between. The CDR3 consists of 12 residues. Germline-derived CDR1 and CDR2 are LNHNV and YYDKDF (reference sequence). The study's findings and limits: Whereas memory repertoires showed no such difference, abundant cord blood beta clonotypes carried fewer insertions.

MiXCR, applied by TCRdb to the 5' RACE reads, yields one record per CDR3 protein. The table shows about 240,000 distinct CDR3 sequences, with approximately 12% occurring only once. The sample was also linked to a second study, of yellow fever vaccine responses in identical twins.

This clonotype originated in a woman under 30 in good health. The sequenced sample consisted of memory (CD45RO+) T cells sorted from blood. The rearrangement joins TRBV15 to TRBJ2-5, with D tentatively TRBD2 (5 bases). CDR3 in amino acids: CATSRDSGIQYF. The CDR3 DNA sequence: TGTGCCACCAGCAGGGATTCGGGAATTCAGTACTTC.